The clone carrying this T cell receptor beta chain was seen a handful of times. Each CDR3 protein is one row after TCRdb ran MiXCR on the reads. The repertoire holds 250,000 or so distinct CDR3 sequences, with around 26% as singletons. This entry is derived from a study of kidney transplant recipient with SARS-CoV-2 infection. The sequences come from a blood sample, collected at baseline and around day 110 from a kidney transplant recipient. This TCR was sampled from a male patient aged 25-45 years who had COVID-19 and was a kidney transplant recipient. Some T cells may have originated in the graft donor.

CDR3: CSARDPGIGNTEAFF. In DNA form, the CDR3 reads TGCAGTGCTAGAGATCCGGGAATTGGGAACACTGAAGCTTTCTTT. This chain joins TRBV20-1 and TRBJ1-1, with no clear D. CDR1 is DFQATT and CDR2 is SNEGSKA in the germline V gene (reference sequence). This CDR3 spans 15 amino acids. Trimming removed 0 bases from V and 1 base from J, with 12 bases in between.